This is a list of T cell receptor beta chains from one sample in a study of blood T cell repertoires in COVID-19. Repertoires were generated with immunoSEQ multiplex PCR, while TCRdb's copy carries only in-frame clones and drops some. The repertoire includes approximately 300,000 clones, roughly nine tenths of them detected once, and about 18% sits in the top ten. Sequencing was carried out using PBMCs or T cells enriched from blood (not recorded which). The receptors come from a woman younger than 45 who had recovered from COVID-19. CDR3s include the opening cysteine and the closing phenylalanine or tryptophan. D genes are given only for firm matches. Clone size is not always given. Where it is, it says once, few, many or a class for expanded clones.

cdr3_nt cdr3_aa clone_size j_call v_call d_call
TGTGCAAGTCGCTTAGAATTGGTTGGGCGGGCCCTGGCCCAGTACTTC CASRLELVGRALAQYF . TRBJ2-5 TRBV12-2 .
TGCGCCAGCAGCCAAGAGGGCATCCCTAGCACAGATACGCAGTATTTT CASSQEGIPSTDTQYF . TRBJ2-3 TRBV4-1 .
TGTGCCACCAGATGGGGGGTCGAGTTTAATTCACCCCTCCACTTT CATRWGVEFNSPLHF . TRBJ1-6 TRBV27 .
TGTGCCAGCAGCCCATCGACAGGGACAGATACGCAGTATTTT CASSPSTGTDTQYF few TRBJ2-3 TRBV9 TRBD1
TGTGCCAGCCGCGGGGGATTCGTCCTCGAGCAGTACTTC CASRGGFVLEQYF . TRBJ2-7 TRBV28 TRBD2
TGCGCCAGCAGCGGGACAGGGGTAGAAGCTTTCTTT CASSGTGVEAFF . TRBJ1-1 TRBV5-1 TRBD1
TGTGCCAGCAGCACCGGGACTAGCGGGAGTAGTGAGCAGTTCTTC CASSTGTSGSSEQFF . TRBJ2-1 TRBV7-2 TRBD2
TGTGCCAGCTCACCACCGGGACTAGCGGGGGGCCATACTAGTGAGCAGTTCTTC CASSPPGLAGGHTSEQFF . TRBJ2-1 TRBV18 TRBD2
TGCAGCGTTGACGGTCGGAGGCTCACAGATACGCAGTATTTT CSVDGRRLTDTQYF . TRBJ2-3 TRBV29-1 .
TGTGCCAGCAGCTTTGTAGAGGATACGCAGTATTTT CASSFVEDTQYF . TRBJ2-3 TRBV7-9 .
TGTGCCAGCAGCTCGACAGGGTCTAGGGAAAAACTGTTTTTT CASSSTGSREKLFF . TRBJ1-4 TRBV7-2 TRBD1
TGCGCCAGCAGCCAAATGGACAGGGGGGACAATGAGCAGTTCTTC CASSQMDRGDNEQFF . TRBJ2-1 TRBV4-3 TRBD1
TGTGCCAGCTCACCAGTCAAGAGCTCTGGAAACACCATATATTTT CASSPVKSSGNTIYF . TRBJ1-3 TRBV18 .
TGTGCCAGCAGTTTAGGGGGACAGCCCTCTGGAAACACCATATATTTT CASSLGGQPSGNTIYF . TRBJ1-3 TRBV28 TRBD1
TGTGCCAGTACGTACCCCCTTTTCCGGGGAGGAAACACCATATATTTT CASTYPLFRGGNTIYF . TRBJ1-3 TRBV19 .
TGTGCCAGCGTCGACAGGGGCGGAGGGCCCCAGCATTTT CASVDRGGGPQHF . TRBJ1-5 TRBV12-3/TRBV12-4 TRBD1